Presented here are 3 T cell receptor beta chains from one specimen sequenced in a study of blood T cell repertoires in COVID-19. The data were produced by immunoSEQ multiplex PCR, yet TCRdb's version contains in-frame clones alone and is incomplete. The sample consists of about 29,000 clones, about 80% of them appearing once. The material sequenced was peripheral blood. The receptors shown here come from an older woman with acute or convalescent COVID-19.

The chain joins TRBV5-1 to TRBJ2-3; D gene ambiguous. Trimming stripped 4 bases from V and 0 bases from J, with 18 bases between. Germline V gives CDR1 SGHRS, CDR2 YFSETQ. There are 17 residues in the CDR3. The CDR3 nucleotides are TGCGCCAGCAGCCTCGCCAGAATCTCTTCTAGCACAGATACGCAGTATTTT. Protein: CASSLARISSSTDTQYF.

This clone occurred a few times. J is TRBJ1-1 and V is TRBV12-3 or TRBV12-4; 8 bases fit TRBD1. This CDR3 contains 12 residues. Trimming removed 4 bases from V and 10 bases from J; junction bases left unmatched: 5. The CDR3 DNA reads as TGTGCCAGCAGTTCGGACAGGGTTGGAGCTTTCTTT. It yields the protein CASSSDRVGAFF.

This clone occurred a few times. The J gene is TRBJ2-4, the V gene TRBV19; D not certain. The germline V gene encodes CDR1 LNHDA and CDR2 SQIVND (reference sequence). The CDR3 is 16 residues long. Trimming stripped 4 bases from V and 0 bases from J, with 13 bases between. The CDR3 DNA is TGTGCCAGTAGTACCCCAGGCTCCATAGCCAAAAACATTCAGTACTTC. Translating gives CASSTPGSIAKNIQYF. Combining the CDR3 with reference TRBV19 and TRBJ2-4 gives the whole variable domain DGGITQSPKYLFRKEGQNVTLSCEQNLNHDAMYWYRQDPGQGLRLIYYSQIVNDFQKGDIAEGYSVSREKKESFPLTVTSAQKNPTAFYLCASSTPGSIAKNIQYFGAGTRLSVL.